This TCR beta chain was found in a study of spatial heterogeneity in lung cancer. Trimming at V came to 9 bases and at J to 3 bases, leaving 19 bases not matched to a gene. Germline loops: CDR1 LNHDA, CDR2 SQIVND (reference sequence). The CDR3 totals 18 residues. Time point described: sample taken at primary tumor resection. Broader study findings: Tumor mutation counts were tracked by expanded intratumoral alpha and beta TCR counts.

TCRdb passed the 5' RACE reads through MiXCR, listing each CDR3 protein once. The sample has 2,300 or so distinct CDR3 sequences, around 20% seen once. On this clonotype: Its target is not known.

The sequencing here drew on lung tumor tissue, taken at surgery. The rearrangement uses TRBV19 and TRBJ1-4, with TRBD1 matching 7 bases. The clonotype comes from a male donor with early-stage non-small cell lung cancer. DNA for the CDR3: TGTGCCAGCCGAAGAATATTGGGAGGGGGCGCATCTAATGAAAAACTGTTTTTT. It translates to CASRRILGGGASNEKLFF.